Following are 14 T cell receptor beta chains from one sample sequenced in a study of CD8+ T cells in alopecia areata. RNA was isolated and reverse transcribed to cDNA, the sequencing template. TCRdb's copy holds only in-frame clones and misses some; the assay was immunoSEQ multiplex PCR. This table has around 50,000 clones, about 96% appearing once. Sequenced here: CD8+ T cells sorted from blood, sampled at week 0. The source is a human donor with alopecia areata.

V usage is TRBV25-1 and J usage is TRBJ2-5, with D possibly matching TRBD1 (5 bases). The DNA end is a closer match to TRBJ2-7, so the J assignment may be wrong. CDR1 MGHDK and CDR2 SYGVNS come from the germline V gene. The CDR3 consists of 11 residues. CDR3 sequence: CATERGAEQYF. DNA for the CDR3: TGTGCCACCGAACGTGGGGCCGAGCAGTACTTC.

The chain combines TRBV7-9 with TRBJ2-7; 8 bases map to TRBD2. This CDR3 contains 15 residues. The junction had 9 bases not matched to a gene; V was cut back by 5 bases and J by 3 bases. CDR1 is SEHNR, CDR2 FQNEAQ, per germline (reference sequence). CDR3 amino acids: CASSPTSANLYEQYF. DNA for the CDR3: TGTGCCAGCAGCCCGACTAGCGCGAACCTCTACGAGCAGTACTTC.

V gene TRBV5-1 combines with J gene TRBJ1-1; TRBD1 matches at 7 bases. The CDR3 length is 12 residues. Germline V lookup: CDR1 SGHRS, CDR2 YFSETQ. V lost 3 bases to trimming and J lost 6 bases; unmatched junction nucleotides: 2. CDR3 DNA sequence: TGCGCCAGCAGCTCTGACAGGGCTGAAGCTTTCTTT. This sequence encodes CASSSDRAEAFF. Filled out from reference TRBV5-1 and TRBJ1-1, the complete variable domain reads KAGVTQTPRYLIKTRGQQVTLSCSPISGHRSVSWYQQTPGQGLQFLFEYFSETQRNKGNFPGRFSGRQFSNSRSEMNVSTLELGDSALYLCASSSDRAEAFFGQGTRLTVV.

This chain connects TRBV4-1 to TRBJ2-2, with TRBD1 identical over 8 bases. J lost 1 base, V lost 6 bases, and 4 bases had no gene match. The germline V gene has CDR1 MGHRA and CDR2 YSYEKL. The CDR3 runs to 15 residues. The CDR3 nucleotides read TGCGCCAGCAGAACCGGGACAGGGAACACCGGGGAGCTGTTTTTT. It codes for CASRTGTGNTGELFF.

The chain employs TRBV27 and TRBJ2-5; 12 nucleotides match TRBD2. J was trimmed by 5 bases and V by 5 bases; bases with no gene match: 3. Germline V CDR1 and CDR2: MNHEY, SMNVEV (reference sequence). The CDR3 extends over 14 amino acids. For the CDR3, the DNA is TGTGCCAGCAGTGGACTAGCGGGGTCGGAGACCCAGTACTTC. It translates to CASSGLAGSETQYF.

The V and J genes are TRBV6-1 and TRBJ2-3; a possible D gene is TRBD1 (6 bases). This CDR3 is built from 16 residues. From germline, CDR1 is MNHNS and CDR2 SASEGT. With 3 bases removed from V and 1 base from J, the gap between germline ends came to 14 bases. The CDR3, as DNA: TGTGCCAGCAGTGAGTCGACAGGTTCGGGCACAGATACGCAGTATTTT. Translating it yields CASSESTGSGTDTQYF.

The chain combines TRBV5-5 with TRBJ2-1; D not resolved. In germline, CDR1 is SGHKS, CDR2 YYEKEE (reference sequence). V dropped 1 base and J dropped 8 bases, with 4 bases sitting between them. CDR3 length: 11 amino acids. CDR3 sequence reads: CASSLLDEQFF. The CDR3 bases are TGTGCCAGCAGCTTGTTGGATGAGCAGTTCTTC.

Judged by abundance, this clone is medium-sized. The J gene is TRBJ2-2, the V gene TRBV4-1; D not resolved. Trimming left V 1 base short and J 7 bases short, with 7 bases between. This CDR3 is 13 amino acids long. CDR1 and CDR2 (germline): MGHRA, YSYEKL. CDR3 amino acids: CASSQAPFGELFF. As DNA, the CDR3 is TGCGCCAGCAGCCAAGCCCCTTTCGGGGAGCTGTTTTTT.

The V gene is TRBV4-3, the J gene TRBJ2-7; D unresolved. Germline values: CDR1 LGHNA, CDR2 YSLEER. This CDR3 spans 15 amino acids. The V and J ends lost 5 bases and 0 bases respectively, with 14 bases between them. The CDR3 region is CASSLSQMSSYEQYF. The CDR3 nucleotides are TGCGCCAGCAGCTTAAGTCAGATGTCCTCCTACGAGCAGTACTTC.

V and J are TRBV29-1 and TRBJ1-1; D ambiguous. From germline, CDR1 is SQVTM and CDR2 ANQGSEA. The CDR3 is made up of 12 amino acids. V was trimmed by 4 bases and J by 1 base, leaving 7 bases between them. The CDR3 region is CSVGAQNTEAFF. Here the CDR3 DNA reads TGCAGCGTTGGCGCACAGAACACTGAAGCTTTCTTT.

This chain joins TRBV6-6 and TRBJ2-7, with TRBD2 identical over 7 bases. Looked up from germline, CDR1 is MNHNY and CDR2 is SVGAGI (reference sequence). CDR3 length equals 12 residues. V was pared by 8 bases and J by 3 bases, with 4 bases of the junction left unmatched. The CDR3 reads CASGDYNYEQYF. The CDR3 DNA reads TGTGCCAGCGGGGACTACAACTACGAGCAGTACTTC.

The J gene is TRBJ1-2, the V gene TRBV29-1; D uncertain. Trimming took off 3 bases at V and 4 bases at J, with 15 bases between the two ends. This CDR3 comprises 14 residues. From germline, CDR1 is SQVTM and CDR2 ANQGSEA. CDR3 sequence (DNA): TGCAGCGTTGATCCCTTGACCGACATCTATGGCTACACCTTC. As protein: CSVDPLTDIYGYTF.

This rearrangement joins TRBV13 to TRBJ2-7; the match to TRBD1 covers 10 bases. This CDR3 contains 16 residues. Germline-derived CDR1 and CDR2 are PRHDT and FYEKMQ (reference sequence). V lost 5 bases to trimming and J lost 0 bases; unmatched junction nucleotides: 7. The CDR3 DNA reads TGTGCCAGCAGCCACGGGACAGGGGTAAGCTCCTACGAGCAGTACTTC. It codes for CASSHGTGVSSYEQYF.

On this clone itself: Within the sample, other DNA sequences also encode this same CDR3. V usage is TRBV7-9 and J usage is TRBJ2-1; no clear D. There are 13 residues in the CDR3. Germline V gene sequence: CDR1 SEHNR, CDR2 FQNEAQ (reference sequence). V gave up 6 bases and J gave up 0 bases, with 6 bases separating them. CDR3: CASSPPSYNEQFF. The CDR3 region has the DNA TGTGCCAGCAGTCCACCCTCCTACAATGAGCAGTTCTTC.